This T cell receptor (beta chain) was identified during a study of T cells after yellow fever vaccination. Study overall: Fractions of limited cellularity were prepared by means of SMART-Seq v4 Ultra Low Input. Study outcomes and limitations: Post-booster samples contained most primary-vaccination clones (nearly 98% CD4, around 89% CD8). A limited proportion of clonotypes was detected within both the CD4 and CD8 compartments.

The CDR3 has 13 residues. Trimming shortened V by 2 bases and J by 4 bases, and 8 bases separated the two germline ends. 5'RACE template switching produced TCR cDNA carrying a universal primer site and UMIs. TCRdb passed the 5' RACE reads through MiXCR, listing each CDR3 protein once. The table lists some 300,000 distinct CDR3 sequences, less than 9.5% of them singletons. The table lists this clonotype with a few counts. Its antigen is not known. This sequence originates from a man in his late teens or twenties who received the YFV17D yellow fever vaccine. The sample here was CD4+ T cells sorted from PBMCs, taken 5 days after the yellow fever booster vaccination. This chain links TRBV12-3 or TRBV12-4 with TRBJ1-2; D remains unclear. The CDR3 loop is CASSLLQIYGYTF. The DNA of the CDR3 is TGTGCCAGCAGTTTACTACAGATCTATGGCTACACCTTC.